This TCR beta chain is from a study of shared clonotypes between healthy human individuals (dated by TCRdb to 2018 to 2020). Describing the broader study: A couple of women and a few men aged 18 to 49 years were included in the cohort. The study deeply sequenced blood TCR repertoires of about 5 healthy adults to estimate repertoire size and the extent of clonotype sharing between individuals. Per donor, three plates each were used for CD4 naive and CD4 memory, two for CD8 naive, and one for CD8 memory. Between about 0.8 and 9 billion PBMCs per donor were obtained by leukapheresis. To increase sequencing depth and limit assay-specific biases, different laboratories used diverse techniques to prepare libraries and sequence TCR repertoires. What the research found in general, with its limitations: Sampling was restricted to blood, and TCR repertoires in tissue are likely to differ from TCR repertoires in blood. Because the study included a small number of donors, the genetic and exposure-history diversity represented was limited. Naive subsets generally had larger estimated clonotype richness than memory subsets. Sharing across a handful of donors was observed for about 4.8% of naive CD4, over 3% of naive CD8, over 2% of memory CD4, and roughly 0.4% of memory CD8 clonotypes. Incomplete sequencing was indicated by rarefaction of sorted-subset datasets, despite the large sequencing depth. Compared with non-shared clonotypes, clonotypes shared by all four sorted-subset donors had higher generation probabilities. Based on pairwise subsampling, the degree of clonotype sharing among donors was expected to be affected by sequencing depth.

Trimming removed 3 bases from V and 3 bases from J; the gene matches leave 19 bases unexplained. The germline V gene sets CDR1 to SGDLS and CDR2 to YYNGEE. The CDR3 starts with the cysteine, ends with the phenylalanine, and has 19 residues. Just the 57-base CDR3 DNA is kept, in frame starting at base 1. Using the deep immunoSEQ assay, TCR CDR3 regions were amplified from genomic DNA by multiplex PCR. Extracted genomic DNA from each cell subset was distributed evenly across all wells of several immunoSEQ 96-well plates, and each plate was treated as a replicate. Each replicate PCR for sorted subsets received approximately 200 ng genomic DNA, equal to roughly 30,000 T cell genomes. Purified libraries were measured with a Qubit 3.0 fluorometer, size-checked on a Bioanalyzer 2100, and measured again with the KAPA Library Quantification kit. Every immunoSEQ 96-well plate was sequenced on a separate single-read 150-cycle Illumina NextSeq 550 flow cell. The original methods were these. Because the immunoSEQ output included only junctional sequences and no quality scores, the filtering could not be the same as the filtering used for full-length reads. To assign V/J genes and CDR3, sequences were annotated using PyIR, a Python wrapper for IgBLAST v1.9, with IMGT germline references. Reads were filtered out if the reads had weak V/J assignments (E-value above 1e-6), no CDR3, stop codons, out-of-frame junctions, or ambiguous translated residues. V3J clonotypes were defined by identical inferred V gene, J gene, and CDR3 amino acid sequence. The percentage overlap between two repertoires was calculated by dividing the number of shared unique clonotypes by the size of the smaller repertoire. Three approaches were used to assess repertoire richness: RTK rarefaction, the Chao1 estimator, and Recon v2.1 estimates of unobserved clonotypes. OLGA was used to compute generation probabilities for all TCRbeta clonotypes that the gDNA method yielded from a few donors. TCRdb carries this immuneACCESS record with in-frame sequences only. Its versions omit some clonotypes, under half of them owing to an unresolved V gene in the studies checked, with the rest unexplained. Clone size and V and J calls were adopted from that table, with D and trimming inferred from the DNA. This sample lists approximately 600,000 clones; 90% to 95% were detected once. The ten largest make up 0.11% of the sample.

Concerning this clone: The target of this receptor is not known. One base away there is no much larger clone; base qualities are not given.

CD8 naive samples were CD45RO-negative cells positively selected for CCR7, giving a CD45RA+CCR7+ population that excluded TemRA cells. Donors were healthy HIV-negative adults with no recently reported acute infections or vaccinations. Every donor was a Caucasian adult living in Nashville, Tennessee, USA. After blood collection by leukapheresis, PBMCs were isolated using Ficoll-Histopaque density gradient centrifugation and then cryopreserved in the vapor phase of liquid nitrogen. Purity and quantity of every magnetically sorted T cell population were checked by analytical flow cytometry. Genomic DNA was isolated from each sorted fraction and quantified by UV absorbance on a Nanodrop 2000c.

The TCR sequence derives from a woman aged 25 to 45 in good health. Source material: naive CD8+ T cells sorted from blood. The cell subset or site label here, explained by the study, means: CD45RA+CCR7+. Recombination connected TRBV9 to TRBJ1-2; TRBD1 lines up with 8 middle nucleotides. The CDR3 reads as follows: CASSGWMGARGQVDYGYTF. The DNA reads TGTGCCAGCAGCGGGTGGATGGGTGCCAGGGGGCAAGTTGACTATGGCTACACCTTC.